This T cell receptor beta chain is drawn from a study of blood T cell repertoires in COVID-19. The CDR3 totals 15 residues. With V trimmed by 5 bases and J by 2 bases, 7 bases remained unmatched. The germline gives CDR1 MNHEY, CDR2 SVGAGI. Repertoires were generated with immunoSEQ multiplex PCR, while TCRdb's copy carries only in-frame clones and drops some. This sample yields roughly 260,000 clones, of which about 90% are seen a single time; 1.2% belongs to the top ten. Participants were aged roughly 18 to 89 years, lived in 25 or so US areas, and enrolled virtually. Participant-reported clinical history was the basis for cohort assignment.

The source is a human donor in a cohort exposed to, infected with or recovered from COVID-19 (not recorded which). The donor label of this sample is uncertain. The chain employs TRBV6-5 and TRBJ2-5; TRBD2 matches 8 bases. Sequenced input: PBMCs or T cells enriched from blood (not recorded which). CDR3 region: CASSTSGGFQETQYF. The CDR3 DNA follows: TGTGCCAGCAGTACAAGCGGGGGCTTTCAAGAGACCCAGTACTTC.